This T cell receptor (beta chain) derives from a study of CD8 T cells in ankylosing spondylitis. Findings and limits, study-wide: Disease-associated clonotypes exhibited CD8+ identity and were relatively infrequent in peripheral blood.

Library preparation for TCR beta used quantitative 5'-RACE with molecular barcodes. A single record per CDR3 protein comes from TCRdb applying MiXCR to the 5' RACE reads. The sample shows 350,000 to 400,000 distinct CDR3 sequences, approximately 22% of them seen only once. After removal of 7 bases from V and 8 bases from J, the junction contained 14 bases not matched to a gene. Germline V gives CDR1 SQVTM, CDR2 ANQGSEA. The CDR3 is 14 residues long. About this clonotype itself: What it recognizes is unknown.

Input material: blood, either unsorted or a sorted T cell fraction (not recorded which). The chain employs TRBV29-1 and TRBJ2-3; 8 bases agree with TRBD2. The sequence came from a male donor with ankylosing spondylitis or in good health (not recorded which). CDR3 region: CSAGGAPREGTQYF. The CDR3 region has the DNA TGCAGCGCGGGGGGGGCGCCCCGGGAAGGTACGCAGTATTTT.